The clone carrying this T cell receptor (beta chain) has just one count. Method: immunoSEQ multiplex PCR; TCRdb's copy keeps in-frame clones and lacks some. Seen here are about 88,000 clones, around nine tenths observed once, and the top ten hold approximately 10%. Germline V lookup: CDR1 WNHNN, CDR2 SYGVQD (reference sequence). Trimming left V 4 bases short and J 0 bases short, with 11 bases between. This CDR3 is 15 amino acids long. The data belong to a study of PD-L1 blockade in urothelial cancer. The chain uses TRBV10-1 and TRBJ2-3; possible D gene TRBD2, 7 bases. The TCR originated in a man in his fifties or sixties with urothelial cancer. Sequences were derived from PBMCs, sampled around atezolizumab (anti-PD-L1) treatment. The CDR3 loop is CASSGGGPSTDTQYF. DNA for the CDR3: TGCGCCAGCAGTGGGGGGGGGCCAAGCACAGATACGCAGTATTTT.